The table lists the clone carrying this T cell receptor (beta chain) with a few counts. The antigen remains undetermined. This entry is derived from a study of blood T cells in healthy people across ages. Whole-study results and caveats: In these data, TCR beta diversity tracked strongly with naive T cell percentage.

It was with a sample-barcoded 5' primer and a J-beta primer mix that a second PCR of roughly 7 to 12 cycles was run. TCRdb fed the 5' RACE reads into MiXCR, producing one record per CDR3 protein. The repertoire has under 800,000 distinct CDR3 sequences, approximately 21% of them found once; the top ten carry roughly 3.6%. Every participating donor contributed 8 to 10 milliliters of peripheral blood through a draw. The CDR3 loop spans 15 amino acids. CDR1 SGHNT and CDR2 YYREEE come from the germline V gene (reference sequence). Trimming shortened V by 2 bases and J by 5 bases, and 16 bases separated the two germline ends.

This receptor was obtained from a man aged 70 or older in good health. V gene TRBV5-4 combines with J gene TRBJ2-5; a weak D match, TRBD1 (6 bases). The sequenced sample consisted of blood. CDR3 in DNA: TGTGCCAGCAGCTTTCGTACAGGGAATTGGGAGACCCAGTACTTC. Translating it yields CASSFRTGNWETQYF.